Presented here are 24 T cell receptor beta chains from one specimen sequenced in a study of graft-versus-host responses after intestinal transplantation (dated by TCRdb to the early 2020s). Read against the paper, the sample's time point label means: cells obtained before transplantation from donor or recipient. The library was produced with the immunoSEQ multiplex PCR assay. Entries here come from immuneACCESS through TCRdb and include only in-frame sequences with V and J called. Some clones fail to appear in such tables; in the studies checked, an unresolved V gene covers under half of the shortfall, and the cause of the remainder is unknown. The sample data list 85,000 to 90,000 clones, and around 93% of these were observed just once. The ten biggest clones cover approximately 0.32% of the sample. These receptors' targets are unknown. The source was unstimulated CD4+ T cells sorted from spleen or lymph node cells, collected before transplant. These receptors all come from a human donor who was the organ donor for an intestinal transplant.

This clone showed up just once. This chain connects TRBV14 to TRBJ1-6; maybe TRBD1 (6 bases). V was shortened by 8 bases and J by 7 bases, with 18 bases between the two germline ends. This CDR3 is built from 15 residues. The germline gives CDR1 SGHDN, CDR2 FVKESK. The CDR3 loop reads CASGWGGSNNSPLHF. DNA for the CDR3: TGTGCCAGCGGCTGGGGGGGCTCGAACAATTCACCCCTCCACTTT.

The rearrangement links TRBV2 to TRBJ2-1; 8 positions agree with TRBD2. CDR1 is SNHLY and CDR2 is FYNNEI in the germline V gene. This CDR3 contains 15 residues. V gave up 6 bases and J gave up 2 bases; unmatched junction bases: 6. Written as DNA, the CDR3 is TGTGCCAGCAGCGCCAGCGGGGGAACCTACAATGAGCAGTTCTTC. Its protein is CASSASGGTYNEQFF.

CDR3 protein: CAISERGGLDIQYF. CDR3 bases: TGTGCCATCAGTGAGCGGGGGGGCTTGGACATTCAGTACTTC. V is TRBV10-3 and J is TRBJ2-4; 8 positions match TRBD2. Germline V gene sequence: CDR1 ENHRY, CDR2 SYGVKD. Unmatched junction bases numbered 5, after V lost 2 bases and J lost 8 bases. The CDR3 is made up of 14 amino acids.

The rearrangement links TRBV7-6 to TRBJ2-5; tentative D call: TRBD1 (6 bases). CDR1 and CDR2 from the germline V gene are SGHVS and FNYEAQ. With 2 bases removed from V and 2 bases from J, the gap between germline ends came to 9 bases. This CDR3 has 14 amino acids. Written as DNA, the CDR3 is TGTGCCAGCAGCTTATTGGACAGACAAGAGACCCAGTACTTC. Protein sequence: CASSLLDRQETQYF.

The chain combines TRBV19 with TRBJ1-2; D remains unclear. CDR3 length: 15 residues. Looked up from germline, CDR1 is LNHDA and CDR2 is SQIVND (reference sequence). The V and J ends lost 0 bases and 8 bases respectively, with 16 bases between them. The CDR3 DNA is TGTGCCAGTAGTATAGATCTCTTTTATACGGTGGGCTACACCTTC. This sequence encodes CASSIDLFYTVGYTF. The variable domain in full, completed from reference TRBV19 and TRBJ1-2, reads DGGITQSPKYLFRKEGQNVTLSCEQNLNHDAMYWYRQDPGQGLRLIYYSQIVNDFQKGDIAEGYSVSREKKESFPLTVTSAQKNPTAFYLCASSIDLFYTVGYTFGSGTRLTVV.

The chain joins TRBV19 to TRBJ2-7; 7 bases align to TRBD1. With 5 bases clipped from V and 3 bases from J, the junction kept 4 bases outside the gene matches. The CDR3 is 13 amino acids. Per the germline V gene, CDR1 is LNHDA and CDR2 is SQIVND (reference sequence). DNA of the CDR3: TGTGCCAGTAGTGTCGGGACAGTCTACGAGCAGTACTTC. Translating gives CASSVGTVYEQYF.

V is TRBV5-1 and J is TRBJ2-7, with a weak D call TRBD2 (5 bases). This CDR3 has 14 amino acids. CDR1 and CDR2 from the germline V gene are SGHRS and YFSETQ. Trimming removed 0 bases at V and 3 bases at J, with 10 bases between. The CDR3 sequence is CASSLAHRDYEQYF. The CDR3 coding sequence is TGCGCCAGCAGCTTGGCCCATCGGGACTACGAGCAGTACTTC.

The chain couples TRBV18 to TRBJ1-2; 10 bases agree with TRBD1. The CDR3 runs 15 residues. The junction had 6 bases not matched to a gene; V was cut back by 1 base and J by 7 bases. From germline, CDR1 is KGHSH and CDR2 LQKENI. CDR3 sequence (DNA): TGTGCCAGCTCACCACAGGGGACAGGGGCAAGTGGCTACACCTTC. Amino acid sequence: CASSPQGTGASGYTF.

The gene calls are TRBV5-4 and TRBJ2-7, with a tentative D call TRBD2 (5 bases). Trimming removed 0 bases at V and 6 bases at J, with 16 bases between. The CDR3 is 15 amino acids. Germline V CDR1 and CDR2: SGHNT, YYREEE (reference sequence). This CDR3 reads CASSLVEGSYSEQYF. CDR3 nucleotides: TGTGCCAGCAGCTTGGTCGAGGGCAGTTACTCCGAGCAGTACTTC.

V and J are TRBV5-4 and TRBJ1-1; 9 bases agree with TRBD1. Trimming at V came to 4 bases and at J to 5 bases, leaving 9 bases not matched to a gene. The germline CDR1 and CDR2 sequences are SGHNT and YYREEE (reference sequence). CDR3 length equals 15 residues. The CDR3 reads CASSNQGQGGTEAFF. The CDR3 nucleotides read TGTGCCAGCAGCAATCAGGGACAGGGTGGGACTGAAGCTTTCTTT.

The V call is TRBV10-3, the J call TRBJ1-1; no definite D call. V was clipped by 7 bases and J by 0 bases, with 15 bases between them. Germline assignment: CDR1 ENHRY and CDR2 SYGVKD. This CDR3 region has 15 residues. This CDR3 is CAITGEGRVNTEAFF. The CDR3 DNA reads as TGTGCCATCACCGGGGAAGGGAGGGTGAACACTGAAGCTTTCTTT.

This clone was counted only a few times. The chain carries TRBV7-9 and TRBJ1-3; D gene unclear. CDR3 length: 15 residues. Looked up from germline, CDR1 is SEHNR and CDR2 is FQNEAQ (reference sequence). V was pared by 3 bases and J by 0 bases, with 9 bases between. For the CDR3, the DNA is TGTGCCAGCAGCTTTGGTACAAACTCTGGAAACACCATATATTTT. Its protein product is CASSFGTNSGNTIYF.

This chain links TRBV27 with TRBJ1-1; a weak D match, TRBD1 (6 bases). Trimming took off 2 bases at V and 2 bases at J, with 12 bases between the two ends. CDR3 length: 15 residues. Germline CDR1 reads MNHEY; CDR2 reads SMNVEV (reference sequence). The CDR3 sequence: CASSLTSGANTEAFF. The CDR3 DNA reads TGTGCCAGCAGTTTAACATCAGGGGCCAACACTGAAGCTTTCTTT.

This rearrangement joins TRBV6-1 to TRBJ2-5; D unresolved. V was clipped by 2 bases and J by 7 bases, with 8 bases between them. There are 12 residues in the CDR3. CDR1 MNHNS and CDR2 SASEGT come from the germline V gene. The CDR3 spells CASSERVGTQYF. The CDR3 region has the DNA TGTGCCAGCAGTGAACGGGTAGGGACCCAGTACTTC.

This clone was recorded only once. The V and J genes are TRBV28 and TRBJ1-2, with 9 bases that match TRBD1. CDR3 length: 14 amino acids. V gave up 3 bases and J gave up 8 bases; unmatched junction bases: 7. The germline V gene has CDR1 MDHEN and CDR2 SYDVKM. CDR3 sequence: CASSFRDRVVGYTF. The CDR3 DNA reads as TGTGCCAGCAGTTTCCGGGACAGGGTCGTAGGCTACACCTTC.

This clone was recorded a few times. The genes are TRBV7-6 and TRBJ2-2; the match to TRBD1 covers 9 bases. The CDR3 totals 16 residues. With V trimmed by 3 bases and J by 7 bases, 9 bases remained unmatched. Germline loops: CDR1 SGHVS, CDR2 FNYEAQ. The CDR3 loop is CASSLGQGGPGGELFF. Here the CDR3 DNA reads TGTGCCAGCAGCTTGGGACAGGGAGGGCCTGGCGGGGAGCTGTTTTTT.

The rearrangement links TRBV5-5 to TRBJ1-6, with 7 bases that match TRBD1. The V gene end was trimmed by 3 bases and the J gene end by 11 bases; junction bases not matched to a gene: 11. Germline loops: CDR1 SGHKS, CDR2 YYEKEE (reference sequence). The CDR3 is made up of 15 amino acids. The CDR3 DNA reads TGTGCCAGCAGCTGGGGGTTCGGACAGGTCGCACCCCTCCACTTT. Translated: CASSWGFGQVAPLHF.

V gene TRBV29-1 combines with J gene TRBJ1-1; 7 positions agree with TRBD1. V lost 4 bases to trimming and J lost 1 base; unmatched junction nucleotides: 3. The CDR3 has 13 residues. The germline CDR1 and CDR2 sequences are SQVTM and ANQGSEA. CDR3 region: CSVARQGNTEAFF. CDR3 nucleotide sequence: TGCAGCGTTGCCCGACAGGGGAACACTGAAGCTTTCTTT.

The V gene is TRBV19, the J gene TRBJ2-3, with a possible D match to TRBD1 (6 bases). V was trimmed by 4 bases and J by 1 base, leaving 12 bases between them. The CDR3 contains 15 residues. Germline V CDR1 and CDR2: LNHDA, SQIVND (reference sequence). CDR3 in DNA: TGTGCCAGTAGTAGGTCGGCAGGGGGCACAGATACGCAGTATTTT. Amino acid sequence: CASSRSAGGTDTQYF.

V usage is TRBV2 and J usage is TRBJ2-3; unclear D gene. V was clipped by 6 bases and J by 1 base, with 5 bases between them. The germline V gene has CDR1 SNHLY and CDR2 FYNNEI. The CDR3 sequence is 12 residues long. The CDR3 is CASRGGTDTQYF. CDR3 DNA sequence: TGTGCCAGCAGAGGAGGCACAGATACGCAGTATTTT.

The chain carries TRBV10-2 and TRBJ2-7, with D perhaps TRBD1 (7 bases). Trimming left V 6 bases short and J 0 bases short, with 9 bases between. Germline CDR1 is WSHSY and CDR2 is SAAADI. The CDR3 consists of 13 residues. In nucleotides, the CDR3 is TGCGCCAGCAGGCGGGACAGCTCCTACGAGCAGTACTTC. It translates to CASRRDSSYEQYF.

CDR3 residues: CATSRVPGQGPDTQYF. The CDR3 region has the DNA TGTGCCACCAGCAGGGTCCCGGGACAGGGTCCAGATACGCAGTATTTT. V usage is TRBV15 and J usage is TRBJ2-3; 9 bases are a match to TRBD1. The CDR3 spans 16 residues. The germline V gene has CDR1 LNHNV and CDR2 YYDKDF (reference sequence). The V segment lost 3 bases and the J segment 4 bases; nucleotides outside the gene matches: 8.

V and J are TRBV6-1 and TRBJ2-7; perhaps TRBD1 as D (6 bases). Trimming pared 1 base from V and 1 base from J, leaving 8 bases between. This CDR3 is 14 amino acids long. The germline V gene encodes CDR1 MNHNS and CDR2 SASEGT. For the CDR3, the DNA is TGTGCCAGCAGTGAAGGACAGGTTTCCTACGAGCAGTACTTC. This encodes CASSEGQVSYEQYF.

The CDR3 DNA reads TGCAGTGCTAGAGATCTAGGTACGCAGTATTTT. Its translation is CSARDLGTQYF. This chain uses TRBV20-1 with TRBJ2-3; D is ambiguous. The CDR3 has 11 residues. Per the germline V gene, CDR1 is DFQATT and CDR2 is SNEGSKA (reference sequence). Deletions cut 0 bases from V and 8 bases from J, with 6 bases between.